This T cell receptor (beta chain) was sequenced during a study of blood T cell repertoires in COVID-19. Study-wide background: COVID-19 samples collected from the United States, Italy and Spain covered acute and convalescent phases. From T cells, B-cell-depleted T cells, or PBMCs came the material, which was cDNA or gDNA.

Study processing details: Scientists estimated how many nucleated cells there were by amplifying reference gene primers. Some clones are missing from TCRdb's copy, which holds only in-frame ones; the method was immunoSEQ multiplex PCR. V and J calls and clone size follow that table, whereas D and trimming were derived from the DNA. The sample holds roughly 150,000 clones, approximately 88% seen once. This clone came up a few times. The CDR3 runs to 15 residues. Germline lookup yields CDR1 MGHRA and CDR2 YSYEKL. The trim removed 0 bases at V and 7 bases at J, leaving 8 bases unmatched. The sequence came from a woman of 80 years or more with active or convalescent COVID-19. The chain combines TRBV4-1 with TRBJ1-2; TRBD1 agrees at 7 bases. Sequencing input: peripheral blood. The CDR3 DNA sequence: TGCGCCAGCAGCCAAGAGCGGCAGGGGGAGAGTGGCTACACCTTC. Its translation: CASSQERQGESGYTF.